This TCR beta chain is drawn from a study of shared clonotypes between healthy human individuals. CD8 memory combined CD45RO+ cells with CCR7-negative CD45RA+ TemRA cells. A word on this clone: Its antigen is undetermined.

The sorted-subset replicate PCRs were given approximately 190 ng DNA, which is 25,000 to 35,000 T cell genomes. Profiling relied on immunoSEQ multiplex PCR, and the TCRdb table lists in-frame clones only, not all of them. The sample contains about 690,000 clones, about 90% of which appear only once. Study results and limitations: Several donors showed sharing of 4.5% to 5% of naive CD4 clonotypes.

The germline V gene encodes CDR1 SNHLY and CDR2 FYNNEI. Deletions cut 6 bases from V and 4 bases from J, with 15 bases between. This CDR3 has 15 residues. The J gene is TRBJ2-2, the V gene TRBV2; maybe TRBD2 (6 bases). The TCR was taken from a man aged 18 to 30 in good health. Some clones in this sample may be carry-over from other donors' samples. Source material: memory CD8+ T cells from PBMCs. Indicated subset: CD45RO+ cells pooled with CCR7-negative TemRA cells. The CDR3 here is CASSPRVAVTGELFF. The CDR3 DNA reads as TGTGCCAGCAGCCCTCGGGTAGCGGTCACCGGGGAGCTGTTTTTT.